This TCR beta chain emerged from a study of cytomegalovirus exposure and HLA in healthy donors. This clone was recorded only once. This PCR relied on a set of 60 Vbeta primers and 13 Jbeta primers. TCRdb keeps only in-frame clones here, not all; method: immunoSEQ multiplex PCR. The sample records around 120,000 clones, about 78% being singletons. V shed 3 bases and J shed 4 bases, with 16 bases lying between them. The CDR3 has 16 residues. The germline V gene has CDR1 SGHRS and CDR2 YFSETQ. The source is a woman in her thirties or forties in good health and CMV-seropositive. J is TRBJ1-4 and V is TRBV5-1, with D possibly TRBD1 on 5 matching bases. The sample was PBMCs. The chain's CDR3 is CASSSNPTAFNEKLFF. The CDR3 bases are TGCGCCAGCAGCTCAAACCCGACAGCATTTAATGAAAAACTGTTTTTT.